This record concerns one TCR beta chain sequence. The antigen remains unidentified. The record originates from a study of blood T cells in healthy people across ages. Study outcomes and limitations: With naive T cell percentage, TCR beta diversity showed a strong correlation.

Germline-derived CDR1 and CDR2 are SGHTA and FQGNSA. V lost 3 bases and J lost 5, with 19 bases in between. This CDR3 contains 17 residues. A second PCR, run for roughly 7 to 12 cycles, used a sample-barcoded 5' primer plus a J-beta primer mix. Every single cDNA molecule received a tag from a template-switch adaptor with 12 random nucleotides. Via MiXCR, TCRdb re-called the 5' RACE reads, giving one row per CDR3 protein. The table shows 850,000 to 1,000,000 distinct CDR3 sequences, with 45% to 50% occurring only once. The sequenced sample was blood. The origin of this receptor is a man aged 30-40 years in good health. This chain uses TRBV7-2 with TRBJ2-2; possible D gene TRBD1, 6 bases. CDR3 in DNA: TGTGCCAGCAGCTTTACCACAGGGTTTCCGAGGACCGGGGAGCTGTTTTTT. Protein: CASSFTTGFPRTGELFF.